The T cell receptor beta chain under discussion was sequenced for a study of neurological immune-mediated disorders. Germline CDR1 SGHRS, CDR2 YFSETQ. V dropped 4 bases and J dropped 6 bases, with 15 bases sitting between them. The CDR3 is 14 residues long. This clonotype was counted at least ten times. From the 5' RACE reads, TCRdb called clonotypes with MiXCR, one entry per CDR3 protein. The data hold approximately 60,000 distinct CDR3 sequences, with around 3.5% observed a single time. This sequence joins TRBV5-1 and TRBJ2-3; D is perhaps TRBD2 (8 bases). The sample was PBMCs. The sequence was collected from a woman aged 25 to 39 with multiple sclerosis. The CDR3 DNA sequence: TGCGCCAGCAGCCCGGGGGGGACAGACGATACGCAGTATTTT. Protein: CASSPGGTDDTQYF.